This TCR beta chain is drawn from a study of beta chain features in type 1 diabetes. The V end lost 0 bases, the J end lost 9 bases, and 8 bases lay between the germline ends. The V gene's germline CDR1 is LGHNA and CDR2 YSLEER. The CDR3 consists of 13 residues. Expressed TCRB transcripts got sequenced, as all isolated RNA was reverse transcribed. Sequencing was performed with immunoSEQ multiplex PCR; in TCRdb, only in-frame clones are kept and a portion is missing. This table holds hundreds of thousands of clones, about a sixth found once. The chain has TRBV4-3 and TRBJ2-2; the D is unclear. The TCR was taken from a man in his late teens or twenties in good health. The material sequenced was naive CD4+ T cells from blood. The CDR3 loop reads CASSQDTGRELFF. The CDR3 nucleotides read TGCGCCAGCAGCCAAGATACGGGTAGGGAGCTGTTTTTT.